The 13 T cell receptor beta chains reported below all come from one sample, sequenced in a study of control samples from healthy donors and cancer patients. The repertoire was sequenced with immunoSEQ multiplex PCR; TCRdb's copy has only in-frame clones and lacks some. The repertoire has over 110,000 clones, more than 85% of them found once; the top ten carry about 9%. The sample consisted of blood. Receptor source: a woman aged 30 to 39 in good health.

CDR3 sequence: CASSQSLRGDEQFF. CDR3 bases: TGTGCCAGCAGCCAAAGTCTTAGAGGGGATGAGCAGTTCTTC. This chain connects TRBV3-1 (or the pseudogene TRBV3-2) to TRBJ2-1; perhaps D is TRBD1 or TRBD2 (5 bases each). This CDR3 spans 14 amino acids. Per germline, CDR1 LGHDT and CDR2 YNNKEL (reference sequence). The V gene lost 2 bases and the J gene lost 8 bases, with 13 bases spanning the gap.

The chain employs TRBV2 and TRBJ2-5; D perhaps matches TRBD1 (6 bases). CDR3 length: 12 residues. The V gene lost 3 bases and the J gene lost 7 bases, with 9 bases spanning the gap. The germline V gene encodes CDR1 SNHLY and CDR2 FYNNEI. The CDR3 protein is CASSEEGGTQYF. CDR3 nucleotides: TGTGCCAGCAGTGAGGAAGGGGGGACCCAGTACTTC.

DNA for the CDR3: TGTGCCAGCAACACAAACGCGGCAGGAACCCAAGAGACCCAGTACTTC. Protein sequence: CASNTNAAGTQETQYF. The V call is TRBV7-8, the J call TRBJ2-5, with no clear D. V was shortened by 7 bases and J by 1 base, with 19 bases between the two germline ends. The CDR3 contains 16 residues. Germline V lookup: CDR1 SGHVS, CDR2 FQNEAQ.

This clone was picked up a small number of times. The chain uses TRBV7-2 and TRBJ2-7; perhaps TRBD2 as D (6 bases). V was shortened by 1 base and J by 0 bases, with 13 bases between the two germline ends. The CDR3 is 16 residues long. Germline assignment: CDR1 SGHTA and CDR2 FQGNSA. CDR3 DNA: TGTGCCAGCAGCTTAGACGGGAGCGTGAGCTCCTACGAGCAGTACTTC. Protein: CASSLDGSVSSYEQYF.

The rearrangement joins TRBV11-2 to TRBJ2-7, with 7 bases aligning to TRBD2. Trimming took 0 bases from V and 12 from J; bases not matched to a gene: 11. CDR1 is SGHAT and CDR2 is FQNNGV in the germline V gene. This CDR3 region has 14 residues. CDR3 DNA: TGTGCCAGCAGCTTAGATGGGGGGAGGGCTGTGCGGTACTTC. Protein sequence: CASSLDGGRAVRYF.

This clone was observed once. V is TRBV10-3 and J is TRBJ1-5; tentatively, D is TRBD1 (6 bases). The CDR3 spans 15 residues. V lost 3 bases to trimming and J lost 6 bases, with 15 bases between them. Germline CDR1 ENHRY, CDR2 SYGVKD. The CDR3 loop is CAISETIEGGQPQHF. The CDR3 nucleotides read TGTGCCATCAGTGAAACGATAGAGGGGGGTCAGCCCCAGCATTTT.

The V gene is TRBV27, the J gene TRBJ2-7; no clear D gene. The CDR3 is 13 amino acids. Germline V gives CDR1 MNHEY, CDR2 SMNVEV (reference sequence). V was cut by 0 bases and J by 5 bases, with 8 bases left in between. The CDR3 region is CASSLSLVNEQYF. The CDR3 bases are TGTGCCAGCAGTTTATCGTTAGTGAACGAGCAGTACTTC.

The chain employs TRBV5-6 and TRBJ1-1, with TRBD1 identical over 8 bases. The CDR3 has 15 residues. V shed 5 bases, J shed 4 bases, and the junction held 10 bases outside the gene matches. Germline V gene lookup returns CDR1 SGHDT and CDR2 YYEEEE. For the CDR3, the DNA is TGTGCCAGCAGTCAGGGACAGGTAAAAAGCACTGAAGCTTTCTTT. Amino acid sequence: CASSQGQVKSTEAFF.

V is TRBV13 and J is TRBJ2-3; tentatively, D is TRBD2 (5 bases). Germline CDR1 PRHDT, CDR2 FYEKMQ (reference sequence). This CDR3 is built from 16 residues. Trimming left V 2 bases short and J 1 base short, with 13 bases between. The CDR3 loop reads CASSLRSSRRTDTQYF. The CDR3 DNA reads as TGTGCCAGCAGCTTAAGGTCTAGCAGGCGCACAGATACGCAGTATTTT.

This clone is classed as medium-sized. The chain couples TRBV7-9 to TRBJ1-1; 12 positions agree with TRBD1. The CDR3 loop spans 18 amino acids. The germline CDR1 and CDR2 sequences are SEHNR and FQNEAQ (reference sequence). V trimming: 4 bases; J trimming: 6 bases; junction bases outside the gene matches: 15. In nucleotides, the CDR3 is TGTGCCAGCAGCTCGCCCGGGACAGGGGGCTTCACGGACGCTGAAGCTTTCTTT. Its translation is CASSSPGTGGFTDAEAFF.

This rearrangement joins TRBV21-1 to TRBJ1-4; the DNA was not compared with TRBD1, the D call given in the table. TRBV21-1 is a documented pseudogene. The CDR3 is 18 amino acids. The CDR3 nucleotides read TGTGCCAGCAGCAAAGTAGGGCAGGGCAAGGTAACTAATGAAAAACTGTTTTTT. Its protein product is CASSKVGQGKVTNEKLFF.

The chain carries TRBV30 and TRBJ1-3; D uncertain. The CDR3 runs 16 residues. Trimming cost V 1 base and J 7 bases, with 20 bases left between them. In germline, CDR1 is GTSNPN, CDR2 SVGIG (reference sequence). CDR3 bases: TGTGCCTGGAGTGGGGAAGCCGGGGTCGATAGGAACACCATATATTTT. Protein: CAWSGEAGVDRNTIYF.

The chain employs TRBV15 and TRBJ1-4, with 8 bases lining up with TRBD1. Germline V CDR1 and CDR2: LNHNV, YYDKDF (reference sequence). The CDR3 is 15 amino acids. V gave up 5 bases and J gave up 4 bases; unmatched junction bases: 6. The CDR3 DNA reads TGTGCCACCAGCGGCGGACAGGGTCGTAATGAAAAACTGTTTTTT. Its protein product is CATSGGQGRNEKLFF. The full variable domain, rest sourced from reference TRBV15 and TRBJ1-4, is DAMVIQNPRYQVTQFGKPVTLSCSQTLNHNVMYWYQQKSSQAPKLLFHYYDKDFNNEADTPDNFQSRRPNTSFCFLDIRSPGLGDTAMYLCATSGGQGRNEKLFFGSGTQLSVL.